This record concerns one T cell receptor beta chain sequence. Its antigen is unknown. TCRdb processed the reads anew with MiXCR; each CDR3 protein has one entry. The profile covers about 130,000 distinct CDR3 sequences, with about 24% appearing a single time and 34% taken by the ten largest. CDR3 length equals 14 residues. Germline CDR1 is SGHTS and CDR2 is YDEGEE. J was trimmed by 5 bases and V by 0 bases; bases with no gene match: 1. This sample is drawn from a study of T cell repertoires in cytomegalovirus infection. Study overall: CMV infection together with matching HLA type was indicated by public TCR beta signatures.

Study-wide results and limits: In two of eight donors, the top clonotype was HLA-C-restricted CMV-specific. CMV carriers having the relevant HLA were flagged by cumulative public TCR beta family frequency.

The source material was PBMCs, sequenced either directly or after in vitro stimulation (not recorded which). The V and J genes are TRBV5-8 and TRBJ1-4; 7 nucleotides line up with TRBD1. The receptor was isolated from a human donor in good health (CMV status not recorded). Some clones in this sample may be carry-over from other donors' samples. CDR3 amino acids: CASSLEGANEKLFF. Written as DNA, the CDR3 is TGTGCCAGCAGCTTGGAGGGGGCAAATGAAAAACTGTTTTTT.